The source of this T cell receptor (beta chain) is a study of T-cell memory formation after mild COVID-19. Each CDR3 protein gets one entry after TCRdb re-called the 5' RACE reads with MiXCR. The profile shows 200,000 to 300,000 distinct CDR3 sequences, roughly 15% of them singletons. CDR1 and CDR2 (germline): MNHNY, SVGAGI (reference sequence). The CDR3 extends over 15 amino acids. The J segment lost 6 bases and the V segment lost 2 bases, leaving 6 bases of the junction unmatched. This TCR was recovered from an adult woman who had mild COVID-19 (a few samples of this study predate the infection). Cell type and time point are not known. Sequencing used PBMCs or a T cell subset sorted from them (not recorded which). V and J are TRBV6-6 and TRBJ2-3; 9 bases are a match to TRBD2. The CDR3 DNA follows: TGTGCCAGCAGTTACGATAGCGGGGGCCGGGATACGCAGTATTTT. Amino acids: CASSYDSGGRDTQYF.